Detailed here is one T cell receptor (beta chain). This specimen comes from a study of blood T cell repertoires in COVID-19. The wider study: Italy, Spain and the United States were the sources of the convalescent and acute COVID-19 samples. In each case, the material was cDNA or gDNA derived from T cells, B-cell-depleted T cells, or PBMCs.

Method: immunoSEQ multiplex PCR; TCRdb's copy keeps in-frame clones and lacks some. The sample contains 250,000 to 300,000 clones, 88% of which appear only once. The CDR3 runs to 13 residues. V lost 1 base and J lost 3, with 7 bases in between. CDR1 MGHRA and CDR2 YSYEKL come from the germline V gene. It was during active infection that Seattle patients were enrolled and then longitudinally followed. The specimen sequenced was peripheral blood. V and J are TRBV4-1 and TRBJ2-7; D is unresolved. The clonotype comes from a woman in her twenties or thirties with COVID-19, enrolled during active disease. As DNA, the CDR3 is TGCGCCAGCAGCCAAGCCCTAGACTACGAGCAGTACTTC. Residues: CASSQALDYEQYF.